The clone carrying this TCR beta chain has ten or more counts. Its target is unknown. This sample stems from a study of read filtering for tumor transcriptome and immune sequencing. Study background: Mean patient age was approximately 66 years, range about 45 to 85; 16 to 20 male, more than 11 female. Revised staging placed eight or nine patients in R-ISS I, 15 to 20 in II, about seven in III.

This library used roughly 400 ng RNA and molecular barcoded adaptors spanning alpha/delta and beta/gamma chains. TCRdb itself ran the reads through MiXCR, one entry per CDR3 protein. Among some 130,000 distinct CDR3 sequences listed, approximately 13% were seen once. Overall study findings and caveats: Single-read clonotypes: about 81.9% of IR-seq clonotypes (about 3.5% of reads), around three quarters of RNA-seq clonotypes (roughly 49% of reads). Without single-read clonotypes, shared clonotype proportions correlated more between IR-seq and RNA-seq.

CDR3 size: 19 residues. V lost 4 bases and J 0 bases, leaving 24 bases between the germline ends. The germline CDR1 and CDR2 sequences are SGHRS and YFSETQ. Sequencing was done on a sample of a population of CD138-negative cells sorted from bone marrow. This TCR was recovered from a donor aged 40 or over with multiple myeloma. The chain is built from TRBV5-1 and TRBJ2-3; a possible D gene is TRBD2 (6 bases). Here the CDR3 DNA reads TGCGCCAGCAGCGCCTTTTGGGCGGGACTCCATTCTAGCACAGATACGCAGTATTTT. It specifies CASSAFWAGLHSSTDTQYF. Based on the CDR3 plus reference TRBV5-1 and TRBJ2-3, the full variable domain is KAGVTQTPRYLIKTRGQQVTLSCSPISGHRSVSWYQQTPGQGLQFLFEYFSETQRNKGNFPGRFSGRQFSNSRSEMNVSTLELGDSALYLCASSAFWAGLHSSTDTQYFGPGTRLTVL.